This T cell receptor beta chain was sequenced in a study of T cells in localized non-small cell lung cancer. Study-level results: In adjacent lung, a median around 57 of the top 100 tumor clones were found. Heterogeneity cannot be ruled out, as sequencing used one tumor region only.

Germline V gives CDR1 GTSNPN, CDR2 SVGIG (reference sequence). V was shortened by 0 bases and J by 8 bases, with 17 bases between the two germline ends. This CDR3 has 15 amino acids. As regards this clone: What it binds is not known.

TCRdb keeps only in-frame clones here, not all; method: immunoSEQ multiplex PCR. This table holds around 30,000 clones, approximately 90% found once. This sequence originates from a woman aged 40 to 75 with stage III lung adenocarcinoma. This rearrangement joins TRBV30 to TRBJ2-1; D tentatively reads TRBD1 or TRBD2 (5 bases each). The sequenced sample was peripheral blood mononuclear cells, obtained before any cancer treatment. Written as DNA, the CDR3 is TGTGCCTGGAGTGTATCGGGGTCAGGGACCGATGAGCAGTTCTTC. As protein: CAWSVSGSGTDEQFF.